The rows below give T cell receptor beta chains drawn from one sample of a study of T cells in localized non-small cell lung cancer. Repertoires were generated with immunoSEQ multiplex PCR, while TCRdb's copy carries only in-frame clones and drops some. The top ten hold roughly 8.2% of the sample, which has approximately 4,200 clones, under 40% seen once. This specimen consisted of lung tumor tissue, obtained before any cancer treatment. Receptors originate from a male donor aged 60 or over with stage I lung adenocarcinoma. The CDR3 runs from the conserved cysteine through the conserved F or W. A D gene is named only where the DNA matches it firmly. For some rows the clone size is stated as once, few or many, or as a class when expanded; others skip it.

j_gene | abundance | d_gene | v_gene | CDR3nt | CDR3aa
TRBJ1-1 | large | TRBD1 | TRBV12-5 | TGTGCTAGTGGTTTAGGACAGGGGGCAGGAAGTACTGAAGCTTTCTTT | CASGLGQGAGSTEAFF
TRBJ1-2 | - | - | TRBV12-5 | TGTGCTAGTGGCCCGGGGACCAATGGCTACACCTTC | CASGPGTNGYTF
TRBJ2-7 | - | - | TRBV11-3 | TGTGCCAGCGGCTCTCAGGGATCCTCCTACGAGCAGTACTTC | CASGSQGSSYEQYF
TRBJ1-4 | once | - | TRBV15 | TGTGCCACCAGCAGAGTCGGGACCTCTTCTAATGAAAAACTGTTTTTT | CATSRVGTSSNEKLFF
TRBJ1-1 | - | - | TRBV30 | TGTGCCTGGAGTGTACAGGCAGGGGTGACTGAAGCTTTCTTT | CAWSVQAGVTEAFF
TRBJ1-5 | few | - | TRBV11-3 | TGTGCCAGCAGCTCCGGGGGTTTCAATCAGCCCCAGCATTTT | CASSSGGFNQPQHF
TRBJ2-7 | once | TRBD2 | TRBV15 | TGTGCCACCAGCAGAGTCGGGGGGAGGGCTGGGGAGCAGTACTTC | CATSRVGGRAGEQYF
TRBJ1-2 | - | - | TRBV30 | TGTGCCTGGAGCTCCCTGGGGGCGGGCTACACCTTC | CAWSSLGAGYTF
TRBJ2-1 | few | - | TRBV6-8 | TGTGCCAGCAGGAGACCCCCCTATGAGCAGTTCTTC | CASRRPPYEQFF
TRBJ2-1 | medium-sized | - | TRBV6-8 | TGTGCCAGCAGAAACCTGGGCGGGGAGAATGAGCAGTTCTTC | CASRNLGGENEQFF
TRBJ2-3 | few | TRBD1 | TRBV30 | TGTGCCCGAGACAGGGGGCTAAATACGCAGTATTTT | CARDRGLNTQYF
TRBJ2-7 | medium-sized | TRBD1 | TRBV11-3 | TGTGCCAGCAGCCAAGGGGACAGGGGGTACGAGCAGTACTTC | CASSQGDRGYEQYF
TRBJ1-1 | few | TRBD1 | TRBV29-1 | TGCAGCGTTGGTAGGACAGGGAACACTGAAGCTTTCTTT | CSVGRTGNTEAFF
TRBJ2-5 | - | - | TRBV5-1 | TGCGCCAGCAGCTTACAGGACCCTCAAGAGACCCAGTACTTC | CASSLQDPQETQYF
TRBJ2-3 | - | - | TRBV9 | TGTGCCAGCGGGCGGGTCACAGATACGCAGTATTTT | CASGRVTDTQYF
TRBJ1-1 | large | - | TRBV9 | TGTGCCAGCAGCGTTACGGGAAACACTGAAGCTTTCTTT | CASSVTGNTEAFF
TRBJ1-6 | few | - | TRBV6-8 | TGTGCCAGCAGTTACTCTTTAGGGAGCAATTCACCCCTCCACTTT | CASSYSLGSNSPLHF
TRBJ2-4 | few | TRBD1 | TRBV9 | TGTGCCAGCTGCCGGGACAGGGGGCGAGGGTACATTCAGTACTTC | CASCRDRGRGYIQYF
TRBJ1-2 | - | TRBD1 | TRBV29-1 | TGCAGCGTTCTCCATGTTCAAGGGACAGGGAAAGGTGGCTACACCTTC | CSVLHVQGTGKGGYTF
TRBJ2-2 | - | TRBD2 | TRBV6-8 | TGTGCCAGCAGTTACAGGACTAGCGGGGGAGGGACCGGGGAGCTGTTTTTT | CASSYRTSGGGTGELFF
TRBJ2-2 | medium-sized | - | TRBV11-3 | TGTGCCAGCAGCCGCCAGACAGCGAACACCGGGGAGCTGTTTTTT | CASSRQTANTGELFF
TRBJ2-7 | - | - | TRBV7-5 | TGTGCCAGCAGCTTGGGTCTGGGGGCAGGCTACGAGCAGTACTTC | CASSLGLGAGYEQYF
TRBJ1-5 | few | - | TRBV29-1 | TGCAGCGTTGGACCTGGGGGCAATCAGCCCCAGCATTTT | CSVGPGGNQPQHF
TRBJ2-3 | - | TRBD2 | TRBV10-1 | TGCGCCAGCAGTGAGTCGGGGGGGGGTACGCAGTATTTT | CASSESGGGTQYF
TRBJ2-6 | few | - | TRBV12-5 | TGTGCCAGCACCCTGGACAGCTCTGGGGCCAACGTCCTGACTTTC | CASTLDSSGANVLTF
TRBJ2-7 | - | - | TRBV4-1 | TGCGCCAGCAGCCTGACTGGCAGGGATGACGACGAGCAGTACTTC | CASSLTGRDDDEQYF
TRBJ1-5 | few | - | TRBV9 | TGTGCCAGCAGCGTAGGGGGATATAGCAATCAGCCCCAGCATTTT | CASSVGGYSNQPQHF
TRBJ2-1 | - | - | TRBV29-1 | TGCAGCGTTGAAGATCTAGGCAATGAGCAGTTCTTC | CSVEDLGNEQFF
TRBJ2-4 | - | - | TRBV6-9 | TGTGCCAGCAGCGAACGGGGACACGGGAACATTCAGTACTTC | CASSERGHGNIQYF
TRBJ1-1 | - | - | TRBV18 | TGTGCCAGCTCACCACTGGCTCAGGGAGGCACTGAAGCTTTCTTT | CASSPLAQGGTEAFF